The rows below give T cell receptor beta chains drawn from one sample of a study of T cells in tumors after PD-1 blockade. The repertoire was sequenced with immunoSEQ multiplex PCR; TCRdb's copy has only in-frame clones and lacks some. The table includes around 50,000 clones, more than 75% detected once. Material: PBMCs, obtained before anti-PD-1 treatment. These receptors all stem from a human donor with basal cell carcinoma. Both conserved end residues are part of each CDR3. Size tells how often a clone was seen (once, few, many) or the class of an expanded clone, and some rows leave it out.

>.|TRBJ1-2|TRBV19
CASSTLGMGYVSDGYTF
>.|TRBJ2-2|TRBV27
CASSFTTYTGELFF
>.|TRBJ1-4|TRBV5-1
CASSLSGPTTNEKLFF
>.|TRBJ1-1|TRBV7-2
CASSLDNRGRTEAFF
>.|TRBJ1-2|TRBV7-2
CASSFRDRLRGYTF
>.|TRBJ2-7|TRBV28
CASVRGTYEQYF
>.|TRBJ1-2|TRBV5-3
CARSLEGKVTGNYGYTF
>.|TRBJ2-5|TRBV5-1
CASSLKVALGRQETQYF
>.|TRBJ1-1|TRBV5-1
CASSFRDRGTEAFF
>.|TRBJ2-3|TRBV6-6
CASSYWSGIQDTQYF
>.|TRBJ2-2|TRBV11-3
CASSSPGGTGELFF
>once|TRBJ2-3|TRBV9
CASSVGGDTQYF
>.|TRBJ2-3|TRBV30
CAWYPTSKDTQYF
>.|TRBJ2-3|TRBV29-1
CSVERDRSTDTQYF
>.|TRBJ1-5|TRBV19
CASSVRTGHGQPQHF
>.|TRBJ2-2|TRBV2
CASNRQGELFF
>.|TRBJ2-3|TRBV5-1
CASSLPSGYTDTQYF
>.|TRBJ1-3|TRBV7-2
CASSHQSSGNTIYF
>.|TRBJ2-7|TRBV24-1
CATSDPLEGSGEQYF
>.|TRBJ1-1|TRBV3-1/TRBV3-2
CASSQGLNTEAFF
>.|TRBJ1-5|TRBV19
CASSISPGWSQPQHF
>once|TRBJ2-2|TRBV27
CASSPGTGPYTGELFF
>.|TRBJ1-3|TRBV4-1
CASSQVVRGKGNTIYF
>once|TRBJ1-2|TRBV5-4
CASSNDNYGYTF
>.|TRBJ2-7|TRBV2
CASMTAYEQYF
>.|TRBJ1-4|TRBV9
CASSVGSSTNEKLFF
>.|TRBJ1-2|TRBV19
CASSIAGRDYGYTF
>.|TRBJ2-7|TRBV24-1
CATSDPGQGLHEQYF
>.|TRBJ2-5|TRBV5-4
CASSSRASRSETQYF
>.|TRBJ2-1|TRBV27
CASSLSGRGHNEQFF
>.|TRBJ2-7|TRBV5-1
CASSLSTSGGAYEQYF
>.|TRBJ2-1|TRBV10-1
CASSEVSSGRNEQFF
>.|TRBJ2-7|TRBV29-1
CSVEDGAGRHYEQYF
>.|TRBJ1-2|TRBV6-5
CASRPDSVNYGYTF
>.|TRBJ1-5|TRBV7-9
CASSPGGGVKPQHF
>.|TRBJ2-7|TRBV3-1/TRBV3-2
CASSRALGTYEQYF
>.|TRBJ1-1|TRBV11-1
CASSLGSGADTEAFF
>.|TRBJ2-7|TRBV2
CASSTDGLYEQYF
>once|TRBJ2-1|TRBV11-3
CASSLGTSGSHEQFF
>few|TRBJ1-1|TRBV19
CASTATERAEAFF
>once|TRBJ1-1|TRBV6-4
CASSDWGAMNTEAFF
>.|TRBJ1-1|TRBV5-4
CASSPSGTGGYMNTEAFF
>.|TRBJ2-2|TRBV5-1
CASSRGGSGGSTGELFF
>.|TRBJ1-5|TRBV19
CATSRGTGGEPQHF
>.|TRBJ2-3|TRBV12-5
CASGSLLAGGLGDTQYF
>.|TRBJ2-2|TRBV3-1/TRBV3-2
CASSQEIRSGELFF
>.|TRBJ1-2|TRBV5-1
CASTQTGANYGYTF
>.|TRBJ1-2|TRBV29-1
CSSESGKYGYTF
>.|TRBJ2-5|TRBV19
CASTADQETQYF
>.|TRBJ2-5|TRBV25-1
CASSRDSPQETQYF
>.|TRBJ1-5|TRBV28
CASSRRGGKNQPQHF
>.|TRBJ1-6|TRBV5-1
CASSGQGAPSPLHF